This note documents a single TCR beta chain sequence. Its antigen is still unknown. The sort gate was single viable CD3+CD4+CD8-CD45RO+ cells for memory CD4+ T cells. After thawing, CD4+ T cells were positively selected. The data belong to a study of memory CD4+ T cells and cytomegalovirus serostatus. Study context: Healthy Belgian adult donors included under ten CMV-positive and 24 CMV-negative people.

Clones were read by immunoSEQ multiplex PCR, and TCRdb kept only the in-frame ones, dropping some. The table shows 75,000 to 95,000 clones, with approximately 84% occurring only once. Study findings and constraints: Of about 150 reported CMV TCRbeta sequences, around 62 were found in memory CD4+ repertoires.

The CDR3 runs to 15 residues. The V gene end was trimmed by 4 bases and the J gene end by 8 bases; junction bases not matched to a gene: 9. Germline assignment: CDR1 SGHDN and CDR2 FVKESK. Source material: memory CD4+ T cells from blood. The gene calls are TRBV14 and TRBJ2-3; 10 bases align to TRBD2. The receptor was isolated from an adult in good health and CMV-seronegative. For the CDR3, the DNA is TGTGCCAGCAGCCCCCTGACTAGCGGGTCCTCTACGCAGTATTTT. Translated, it gives CASSPLTSGSSTQYF. Based on the CDR3 plus reference TRBV14 and TRBJ2-3, the full variable domain is EAGVTQFPSHSVIEKGQTVTLRCDPISGHDNLYWYRRVMGKEIKFLLHFVKESKQDESGMPNNRFLAERTGGTYSTLKVQPAELEDSGVYFCASSPLTSGSSTQYFGPGTRLTVL.